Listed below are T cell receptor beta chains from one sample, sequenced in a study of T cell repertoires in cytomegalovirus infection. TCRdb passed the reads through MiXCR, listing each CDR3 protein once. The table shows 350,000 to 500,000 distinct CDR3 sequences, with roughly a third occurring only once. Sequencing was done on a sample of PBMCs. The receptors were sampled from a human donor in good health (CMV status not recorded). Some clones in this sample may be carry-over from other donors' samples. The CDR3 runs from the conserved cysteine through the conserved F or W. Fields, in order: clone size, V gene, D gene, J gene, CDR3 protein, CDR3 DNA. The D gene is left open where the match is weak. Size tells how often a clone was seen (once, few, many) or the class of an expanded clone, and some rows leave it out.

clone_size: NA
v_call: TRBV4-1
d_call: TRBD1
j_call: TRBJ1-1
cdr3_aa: CASSQDRDRGRAFF
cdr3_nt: TGCGCCAGCAGCCAGGACCGGGACAGGGGGCGAGCTTTCTTT

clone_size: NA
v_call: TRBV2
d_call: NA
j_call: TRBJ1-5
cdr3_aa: CASSENRIQPQHF
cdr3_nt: TGTGCCAGCAGTGAAAACAGAATTCAGCCCCAGCATTTT

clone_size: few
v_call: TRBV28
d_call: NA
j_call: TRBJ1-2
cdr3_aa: CATFEVGAINRRDYGYTF
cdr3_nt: TGTGCCACCTTCGAGGTGGGGGCAATAAATAGAAGGGACTATGGCTACACCTTC

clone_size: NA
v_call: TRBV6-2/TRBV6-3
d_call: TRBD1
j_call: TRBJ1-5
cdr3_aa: CASALDRGGQPQHF
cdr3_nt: TGTGCCAGCGCCCTCGACAGGGGAGGGCAGCCCCAGCATTTT

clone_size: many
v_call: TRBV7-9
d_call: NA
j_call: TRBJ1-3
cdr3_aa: CASSSEEQQNTIYF
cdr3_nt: TGTGCCAGCAGCTCAGAGGAACAGCAAAACACCATATATTTT

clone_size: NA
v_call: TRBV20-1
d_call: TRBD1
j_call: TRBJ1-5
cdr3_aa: CSARVRTGDQPQHF
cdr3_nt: TGCAGTGCTAGAGTCAGGACAGGGGACCAGCCCCAGCATTTT

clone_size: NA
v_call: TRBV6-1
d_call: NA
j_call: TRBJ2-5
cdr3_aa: CASSEAPGETQYF
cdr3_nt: TGTGCCAGCAGTGAAGCCCCGGGGGAGACCCAGTACTTC

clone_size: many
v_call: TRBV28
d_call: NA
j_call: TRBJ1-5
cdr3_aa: CASSSPGGSNQPQHF
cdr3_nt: TGTGCCAGCAGTTCCCCGGGGGGTAGCAATCAGCCCCAGCATTTT

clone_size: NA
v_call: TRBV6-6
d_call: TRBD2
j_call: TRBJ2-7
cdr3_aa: CASSYRAGDTYEQYF
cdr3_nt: TGTGCCAGCAGTTACCGGGCGGGGGATACCTACGAGCAGTACTTC

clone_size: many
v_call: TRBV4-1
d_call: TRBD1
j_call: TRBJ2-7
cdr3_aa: CASSQPTGVSPYEQYF
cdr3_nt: TGCGCCAGCAGCCAGCCGACAGGGGTAAGCCCCTACGAGCAGTACTTC

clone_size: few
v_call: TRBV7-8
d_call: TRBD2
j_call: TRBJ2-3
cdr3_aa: CASSLVVAGGLADTQYF
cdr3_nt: TGTGCCAGCAGCTTAGTTGTAGCGGGGGGGCTGGCAGATACGCAGTATTTT

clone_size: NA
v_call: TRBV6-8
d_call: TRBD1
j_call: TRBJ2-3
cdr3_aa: CASSYGGQGTDTQYF
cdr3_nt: TGTGCCAGCAGTTACGGGGGACAGGGAACAGATACGCAGTATTTT

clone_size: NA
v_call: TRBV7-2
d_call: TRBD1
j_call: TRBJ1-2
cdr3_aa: CDSNLGTGFDYGYTF
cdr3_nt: TGTGACAGCAACCTAGGGACAGGGTTCGACTATGGCTACACCTTC

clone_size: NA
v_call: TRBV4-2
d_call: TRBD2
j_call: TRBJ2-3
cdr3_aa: CASATSGGSTDTQYF
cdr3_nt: TGTGCCAGCGCTACATCGGGGGGTAGCACAGATACGCAGTATTTT

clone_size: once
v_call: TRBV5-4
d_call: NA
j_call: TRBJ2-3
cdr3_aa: CASSLPALRFTDTQYF
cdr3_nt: TGTGCCAGCAGCCTGCCAGCGTTGAGATTCACAGATACGCAGTATTTT

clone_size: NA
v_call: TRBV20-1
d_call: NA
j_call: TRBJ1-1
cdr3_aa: CSATNSDTEAFF
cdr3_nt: TGCAGTGCTACCAATTCGGACACTGAAGCTTTCTTT

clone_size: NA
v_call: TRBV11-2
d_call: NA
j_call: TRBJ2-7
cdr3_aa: CASSLGGDREQYF
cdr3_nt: TGTGCCAGCAGCTTAGGAGGGGATAGGGAGCAGTACTTC

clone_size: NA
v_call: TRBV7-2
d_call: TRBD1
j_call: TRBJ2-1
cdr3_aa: CASSSGQGGASGHNEQFF
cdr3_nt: TGTGCCAGCAGCTCGGGACAGGGGGGGGCTAGCGGACACAATGAGCAGTTCTTC

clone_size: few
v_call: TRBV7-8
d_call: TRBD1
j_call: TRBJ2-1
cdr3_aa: CASSSRTGTGNNEQFF
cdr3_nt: TGTGCCAGCAGCTCTCGTACCGGGACAGGGAACAATGAGCAGTTCTTC

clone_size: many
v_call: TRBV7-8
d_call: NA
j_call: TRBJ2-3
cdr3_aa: CASSLDGVGDTQYF
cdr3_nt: TGTGCCAGCAGCTTAGACGGTGTCGGGGATACGCAGTATTTT

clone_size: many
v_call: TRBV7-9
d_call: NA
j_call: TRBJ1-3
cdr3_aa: CASSLAEADLRISGNTIYF
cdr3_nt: TGTGCCAGCAGCTTAGCGGAGGCGGACTTAAGGATCTCTGGAAACACCATATATTTT

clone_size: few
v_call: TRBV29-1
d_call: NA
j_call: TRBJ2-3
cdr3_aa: CSVEVPNTDTQYF
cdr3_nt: TGCAGCGTTGAAGTCCCTAACACAGATACGCAGTATTTT

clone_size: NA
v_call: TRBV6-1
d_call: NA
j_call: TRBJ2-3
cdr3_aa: CASRKFTGNRGTDTQYF
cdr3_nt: TGTGCCAGCAGAAAATTTACAGGGAATAGGGGCACAGATACGCAGTATTTT

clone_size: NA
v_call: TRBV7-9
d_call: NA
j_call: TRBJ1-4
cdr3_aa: CASSLGEQLFF
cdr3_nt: TGTGCCAGCAGCTTAGGTGAACAACTGTTTTTT

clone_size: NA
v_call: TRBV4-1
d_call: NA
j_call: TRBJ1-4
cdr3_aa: CASSQEGATNEKLFF
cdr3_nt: TGCGCCAGCAGCCAAGAAGGAGCAACTAATGAAAAACTGTTTTTT

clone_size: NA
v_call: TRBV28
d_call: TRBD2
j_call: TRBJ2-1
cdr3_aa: CASTNLFSSGESSYNEQFF
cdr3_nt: TGTGCCAGCACAAATCTTTTTTCTAGCGGGGAGAGCTCCTACAATGAGCAGTTCTTC

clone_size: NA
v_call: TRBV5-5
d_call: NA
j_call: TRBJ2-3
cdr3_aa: CASSLATSRTDTQYF
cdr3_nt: TGTGCCAGCAGCTTGGCCACTAGCCGTACAGATACGCAGTATTTT

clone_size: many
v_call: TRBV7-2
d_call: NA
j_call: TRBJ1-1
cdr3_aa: CASSSITGSVMNTEAFF
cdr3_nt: TGTGCCAGCAGCTCCATAACAGGGTCGGTGATGAACACTGAAGCTTTCTTT

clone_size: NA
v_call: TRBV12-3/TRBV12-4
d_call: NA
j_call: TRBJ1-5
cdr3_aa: CASTAGGDQPQHF
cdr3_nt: TGTGCCAGCACCGCCGGCGGGGACCAGCCCCAGCATTTT

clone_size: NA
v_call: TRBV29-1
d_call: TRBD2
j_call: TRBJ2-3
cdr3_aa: CSVERASGSTDTQYF
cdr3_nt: TGCAGCGTTGAACGTGCTAGCGGGAGCACAGATACGCAGTATTTT

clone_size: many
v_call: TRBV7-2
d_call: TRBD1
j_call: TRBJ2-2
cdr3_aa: CASSLGFRQGSGELFF
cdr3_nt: TGTGCCAGCAGCTTAGGTTTTAGACAGGGCTCCGGGGAGCTGTTTTTT

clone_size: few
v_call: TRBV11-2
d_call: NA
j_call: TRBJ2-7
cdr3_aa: CASSLVGDVQYF
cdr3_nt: TGTGCCAGCAGCTTAGTGGGGGATGTGCAGTACTTC

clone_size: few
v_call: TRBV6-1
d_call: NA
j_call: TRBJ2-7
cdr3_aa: CASRVGPSGYEQYF
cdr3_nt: TGTGCCAGCAGGGTCGGGCCCTCGGGCTACGAGCAGTACTTC

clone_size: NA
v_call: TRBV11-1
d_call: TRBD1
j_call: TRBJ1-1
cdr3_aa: CASSLVPGRGKTEAFF
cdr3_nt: TGTGCCAGCAGCTTAGTTCCTGGCAGGGGGAAAACTGAAGCTTTCTTT

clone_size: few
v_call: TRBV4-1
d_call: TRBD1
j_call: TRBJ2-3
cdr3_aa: CASSPARTGAYTQYF
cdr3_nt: TGCGCCAGCAGCCCGGCAAGGACAGGGGCTTATACGCAGTATTTT

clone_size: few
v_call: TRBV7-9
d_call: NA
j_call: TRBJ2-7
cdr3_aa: CASSLGQRGFNYEQYF
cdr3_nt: TGTGCCAGCAGCTTAGGACAGAGGGGGTTCAACTACGAGCAGTACTTC

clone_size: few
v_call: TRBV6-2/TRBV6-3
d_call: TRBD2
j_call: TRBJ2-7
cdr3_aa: CASSHGGTIFF
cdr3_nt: TGTGCCAGCAGCCACGGAGGGACTATTTTCTTC

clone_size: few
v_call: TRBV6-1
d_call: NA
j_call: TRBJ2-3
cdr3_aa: CASSEWTTDTQYF
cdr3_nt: TGTGCCAGCAGTGAATGGACCACAGATACGCAGTATTTT

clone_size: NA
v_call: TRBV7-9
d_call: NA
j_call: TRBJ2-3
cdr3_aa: CASSRGDTDTQYF
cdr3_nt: TGTGCCAGCAGCAGGGGTGACACAGATACGCAGTATTTT

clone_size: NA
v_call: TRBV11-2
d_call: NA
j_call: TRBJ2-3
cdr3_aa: CASSSPEMEPTDTQYF
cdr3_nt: TGTGCCAGCAGCTCCCCGGAGATGGAGCCTACAGATACGCAGTATTTT

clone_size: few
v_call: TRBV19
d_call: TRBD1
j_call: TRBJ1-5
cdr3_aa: CASSIGTGINQPQHF
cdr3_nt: TGTGCCAGTAGTATAGGGACAGGCATCAATCAGCCCCAGCATTTT

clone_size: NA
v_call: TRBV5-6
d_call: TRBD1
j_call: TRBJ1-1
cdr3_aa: CASSPGTGPGGKAFF
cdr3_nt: TGTGCCAGCAGCCCCGGGACAGGCCCGGGGGGAAAAGCTTTCTTT

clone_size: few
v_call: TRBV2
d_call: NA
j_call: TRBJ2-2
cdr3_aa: CASSVEDNTGELFF
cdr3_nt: TGTGCCAGCAGTGTTGAAGACAACACCGGGGAGCTGTTTTTT

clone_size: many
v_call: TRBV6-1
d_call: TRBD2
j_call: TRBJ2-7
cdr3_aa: CASSEGGSGNYEQYF
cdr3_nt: TGTGCCAGCAGTGAAGGTGGTAGCGGGAACTACGAGCAGTACTTC

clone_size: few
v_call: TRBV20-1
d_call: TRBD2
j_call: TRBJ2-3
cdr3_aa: CSARDSLTSGGWTGYTDTQYF
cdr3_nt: TGCAGTGCTAGAGACTCCCTGACTAGCGGGGGCTGGACGGGGTACACAGATACGCAGTATTTT

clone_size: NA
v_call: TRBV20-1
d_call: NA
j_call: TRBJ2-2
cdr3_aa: CSARGGDAGELFF
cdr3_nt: TGCAGTGCTAGAGGAGGGGATGCCGGGGAGCTGTTTTTT

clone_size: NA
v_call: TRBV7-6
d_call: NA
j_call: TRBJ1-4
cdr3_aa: CASSREDGKLFF
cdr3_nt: TGTGCCAGCAGCAGGGAGGACGGAAAACTGTTTTTT

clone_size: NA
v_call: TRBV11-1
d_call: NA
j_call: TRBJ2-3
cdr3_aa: CASSLAPPGRTDTQYF
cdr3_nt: TGTGCCAGCAGCTTAGCACCCCCCGGACGCACAGATACGCAGTATTTT

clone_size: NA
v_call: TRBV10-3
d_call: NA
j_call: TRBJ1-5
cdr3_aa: CAISGRDPKDNQPQHF
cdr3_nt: TGTGCCATCAGTGGCCGGGACCCAAAGGACAATCAGCCCCAGCATTTT

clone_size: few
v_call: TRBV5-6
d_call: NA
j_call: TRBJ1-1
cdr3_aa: CASSLRSTANTEAFF
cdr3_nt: TGTGCCAGCAGCTTGAGGTCTACAGCGAACACTGAAGCTTTCTTT

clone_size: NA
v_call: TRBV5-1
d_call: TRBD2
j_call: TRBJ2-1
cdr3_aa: CASSITRAGWHHEQFF
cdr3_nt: TGCGCCAGCAGCATCACCCGAGCGGGGTGGCACCATGAGCAGTTCTTC

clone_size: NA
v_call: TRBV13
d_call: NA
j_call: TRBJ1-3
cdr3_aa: CASSDSRGAGNTIYF
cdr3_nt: TGTGCCAGCAGCGACTCCAGAGGGGCCGGAAACACCATATATTTT

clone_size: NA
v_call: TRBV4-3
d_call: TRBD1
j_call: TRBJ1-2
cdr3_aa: CASSQVGDSHGYTF
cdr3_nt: TGCGCCAGCAGCCAAGTAGGGGACAGCCATGGCTACACCTTC